The clone carrying this T cell receptor beta chain was picked up a small number of times. Profiling relied on immunoSEQ multiplex PCR, and the TCRdb table lists in-frame clones only, not all of them. The table lists 110,000 to 150,000 clones, around 76% of them singletons. This specimen belongs to a study of cytotoxic CD8 clonotypes in ibrutinib-treated CLL. Germline V CDR1 and CDR2: SQVTM, ANQGSEA. The CDR3 length is 11 residues. Trimming cost V 4 bases and J 5 bases, with 8 bases left between them. This receptor was obtained from a human donor with chronic lymphocytic leukemia. J is TRBJ1-1 and V is TRBV29-1, with D uncertain. The sample here was PBMCs, taken after 24 months of ibrutinib treatment. The CDR3 spells CSVVGVTEAFF. For the CDR3, the DNA is TGCAGCGTTGTTGGTGTTACTGAAGCTTTCTTT.